This paragraph covers one T cell receptor (beta chain) sequence. The length of the CDR3 is 13 residues. The V end was cut by 8 bases, the J end by 1 base, with 12 bases between. Germline assignment: CDR1 GTSNPN and CDR2 SVGIG (reference sequence). From the 5' RACE reads, TCRdb called clonotypes with MiXCR, one entry per CDR3 protein. Here the sample spans about 72,000 distinct CDR3 sequences, around 9.1% being singletons. The sample comes from a study of early T cells in non-severe SARS-CoV-2 infection. The chain recombines TRBV30 with TRBJ1-3; D is undetermined. The sequencing here drew on whole blood, taken at baseline. The sequence was obtained from an adult who was a healthcare worker with PCR-confirmed SARS-CoV-2 infection or an uninfected control (not recorded which). The CDR3 DNA reads TGTGCCGGGAATTTACAGTCTGGAAACACCATATATTTT. Translated, it gives CAGNLQSGNTIYF. Supplemented by reference TRBV30 and TRBJ1-3, the full variable domain reads SQTIHQWPATLVQPVGSPLSLECTVEGTSNPNLYWYRQAAGRGLQLLFYSVGIGQISSEVPQNLSASRPQDRQFILSSKKLLLSDSGFYLCAGNLQSGNTIYFGEGSWLTVV.